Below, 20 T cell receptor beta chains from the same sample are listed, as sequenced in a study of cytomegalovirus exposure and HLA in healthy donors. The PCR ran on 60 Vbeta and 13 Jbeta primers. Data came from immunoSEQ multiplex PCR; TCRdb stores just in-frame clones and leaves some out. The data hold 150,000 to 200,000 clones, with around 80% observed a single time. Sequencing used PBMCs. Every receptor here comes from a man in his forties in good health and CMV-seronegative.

Here the CDR3 DNA reads TGCAGCGCCCCCGATGCAGCGGGAGGAGAGACCCAGTACTTC. This sequence encodes CSAPDAAGGETQYF. The V gene is TRBV29-1, the J gene TRBJ2-5, with 9 bases fitting TRBD2. CDR1 and CDR2 from the germline V gene are SQVTM and ANQGSEA. The CDR3 sequence is 14 residues long. V dropped 7 bases and J dropped 4; count of bases not matched to a gene: 10.

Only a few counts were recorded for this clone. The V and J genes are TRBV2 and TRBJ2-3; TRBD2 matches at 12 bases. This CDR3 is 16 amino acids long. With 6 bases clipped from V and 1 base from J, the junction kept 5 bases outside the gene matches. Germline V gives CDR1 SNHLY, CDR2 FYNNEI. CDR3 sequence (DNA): TGTGCCAGCAGGGCCGGGACTAGCGGGCGCACAGATACGCAGTATTTT. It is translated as CASRAGTSGRTDTQYF.

CDR3 DNA: TGTGCCAGCAGCGCCAGGACAGGTACAGCGTACGAGCAGTACTTC. Translating it yields CASSARTGTAYEQYF. The chain has TRBV7-2 and TRBJ2-7, with TRBD1 matching 7 bases. CDR1 and CDR2 (germline): SGHTA, FQGNSA. The CDR3 loop spans 15 amino acids. The ends lost 5 bases at V and 4 bases at J; junction bases unmatched: 11.

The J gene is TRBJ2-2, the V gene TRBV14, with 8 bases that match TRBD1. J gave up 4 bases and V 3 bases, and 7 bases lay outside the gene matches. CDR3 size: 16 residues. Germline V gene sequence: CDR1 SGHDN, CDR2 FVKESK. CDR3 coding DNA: TGTGCCAGCAGCCAGCAGGACAGGGATGTCACCGGGGAGCTGTTTTTT. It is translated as CASSQQDRDVTGELFF. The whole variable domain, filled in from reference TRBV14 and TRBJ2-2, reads EAGVTQFPSHSVIEKGQTVTLRCDPISGHDNLYWYRRVMGKEIKFLLHFVKESKQDESGMPNNRFLAERTGGTYSTLKVQPAELEDSGVYFCASSQQDRDVTGELFFGEGSRLTVL.

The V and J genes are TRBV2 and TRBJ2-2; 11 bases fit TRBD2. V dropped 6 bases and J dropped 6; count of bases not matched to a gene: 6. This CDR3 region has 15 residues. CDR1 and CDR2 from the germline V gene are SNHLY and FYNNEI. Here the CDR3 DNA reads TGTGCCAGCAGAACTAGCGGGAGTAGCCCCGGGGAGCTGTTTTTT. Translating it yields CASRTSGSSPGELFF.

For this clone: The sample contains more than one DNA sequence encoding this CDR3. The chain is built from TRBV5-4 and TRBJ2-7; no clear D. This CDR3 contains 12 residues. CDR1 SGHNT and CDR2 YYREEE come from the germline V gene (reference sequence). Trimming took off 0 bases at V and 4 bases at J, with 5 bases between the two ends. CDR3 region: CASSLDGYEQYF. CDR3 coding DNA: TGTGCCAGCAGCTTGGACGGGTACGAGCAGTACTTC.

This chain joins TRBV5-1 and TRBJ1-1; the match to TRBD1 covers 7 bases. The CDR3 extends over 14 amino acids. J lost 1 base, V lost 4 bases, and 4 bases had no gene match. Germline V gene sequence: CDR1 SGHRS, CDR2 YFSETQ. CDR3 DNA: TGCGCCAGCAGCACCTGGGACAGGAACACTGAAGCTTTCTTT. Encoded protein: CASSTWDRNTEAFF.

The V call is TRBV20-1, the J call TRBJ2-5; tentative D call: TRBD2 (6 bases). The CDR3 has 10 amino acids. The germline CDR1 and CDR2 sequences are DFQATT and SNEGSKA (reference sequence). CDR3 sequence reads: CSVGGETQYF. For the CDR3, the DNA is TGCAGCGTGGGGGGAGAGACCCAGTACTTC.

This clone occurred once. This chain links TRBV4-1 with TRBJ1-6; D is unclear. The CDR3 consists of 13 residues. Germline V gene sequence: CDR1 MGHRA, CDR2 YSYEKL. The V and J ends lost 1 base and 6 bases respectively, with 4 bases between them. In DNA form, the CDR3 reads TGCGCCAGCAGCCAAGTTAGTAATTCACCCCTCCACTTT. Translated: CASSQVSNSPLHF.

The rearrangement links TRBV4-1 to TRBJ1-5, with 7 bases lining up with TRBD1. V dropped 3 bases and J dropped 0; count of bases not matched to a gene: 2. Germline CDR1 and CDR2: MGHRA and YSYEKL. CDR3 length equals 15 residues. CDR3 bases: TGCGCCAGCAGCCAGGGGACAGTTAGCAATCAGCCCCAGCATTTT. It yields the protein CASSQGTVSNQPQHF.

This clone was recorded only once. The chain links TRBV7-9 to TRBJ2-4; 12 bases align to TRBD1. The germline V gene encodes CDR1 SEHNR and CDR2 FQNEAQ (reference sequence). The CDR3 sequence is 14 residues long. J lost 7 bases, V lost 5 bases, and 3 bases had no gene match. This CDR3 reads CASSLGQGANIQYF. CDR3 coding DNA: TGTGCCAGCAGCCTGGGACAGGGGGCGAACATTCAGTACTTC. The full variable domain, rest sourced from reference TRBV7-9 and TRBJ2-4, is DTGVSQNPRHKITKRGQNVTFRCDPISEHNRLYWYRQTLGQGPEFLTYFQNEAQLEKSRLLSDRFSAERPKGSFSTLEIQRTEQGDSAMYLCASSLGQGANIQYFGAGTRLSVL.

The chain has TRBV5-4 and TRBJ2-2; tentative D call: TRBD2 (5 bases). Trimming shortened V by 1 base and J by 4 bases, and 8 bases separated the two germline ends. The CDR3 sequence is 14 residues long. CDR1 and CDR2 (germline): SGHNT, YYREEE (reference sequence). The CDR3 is CASSLHSGTGELFF. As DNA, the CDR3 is TGTGCCAGCAGCTTGCACAGCGGCACCGGGGAGCTGTTTTTT.

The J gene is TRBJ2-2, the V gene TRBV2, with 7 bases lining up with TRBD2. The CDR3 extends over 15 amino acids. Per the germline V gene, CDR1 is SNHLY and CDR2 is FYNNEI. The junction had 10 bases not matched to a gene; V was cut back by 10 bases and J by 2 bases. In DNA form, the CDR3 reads TGTGCCATGAGGAGGCTAGCGGAAAACACCGGGGAGCTGTTTTTT. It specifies CAMRRLAENTGELFF.

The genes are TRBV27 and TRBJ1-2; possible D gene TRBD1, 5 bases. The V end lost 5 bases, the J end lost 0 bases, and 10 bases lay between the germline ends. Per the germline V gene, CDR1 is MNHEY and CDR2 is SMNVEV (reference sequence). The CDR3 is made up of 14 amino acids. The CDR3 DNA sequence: TGTGCCAGCAGTGGAGCAGGGACTAACTATGGCTACACCTTC. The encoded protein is CASSGAGTNYGYTF.

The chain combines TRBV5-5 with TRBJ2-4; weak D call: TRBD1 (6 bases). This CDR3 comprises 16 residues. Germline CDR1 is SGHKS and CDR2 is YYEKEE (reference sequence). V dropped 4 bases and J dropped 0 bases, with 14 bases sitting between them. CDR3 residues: CASSPGQTIAKNIQYF. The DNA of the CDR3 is TGTGCCAGCAGCCCTGGACAGACTATAGCCAAAAACATTCAGTACTTC.

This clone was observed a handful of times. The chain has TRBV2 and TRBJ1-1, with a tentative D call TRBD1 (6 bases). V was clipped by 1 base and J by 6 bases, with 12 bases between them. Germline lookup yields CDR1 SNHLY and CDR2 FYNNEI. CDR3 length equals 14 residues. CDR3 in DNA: TGTGCCAGCAGTGAAGAACAGGGTGTCGCTGAAGCTTTCTTT. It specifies CASSEEQGVAEAFF.

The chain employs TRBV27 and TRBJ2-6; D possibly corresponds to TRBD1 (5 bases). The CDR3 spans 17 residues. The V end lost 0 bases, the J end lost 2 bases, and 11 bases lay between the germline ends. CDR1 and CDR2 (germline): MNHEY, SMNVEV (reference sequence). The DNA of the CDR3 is TGTGCCAGCAGTTTATCCCGCAGGACACCTGGGGCCAACGTCCTGACTTTC. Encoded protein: CASSLSRRTPGANVLTF.

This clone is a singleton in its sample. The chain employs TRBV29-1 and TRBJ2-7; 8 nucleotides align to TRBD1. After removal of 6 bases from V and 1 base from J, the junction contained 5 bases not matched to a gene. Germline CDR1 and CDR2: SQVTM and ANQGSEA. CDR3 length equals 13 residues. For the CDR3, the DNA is TGCAGCGTCACCGGGACAGGATCCTACGAGCAGTACTTC. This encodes CSVTGTGSYEQYF.

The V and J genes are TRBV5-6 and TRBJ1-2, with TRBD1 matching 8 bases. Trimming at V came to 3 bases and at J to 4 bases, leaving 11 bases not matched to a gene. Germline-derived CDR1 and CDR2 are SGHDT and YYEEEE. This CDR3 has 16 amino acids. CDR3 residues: CASSSGQGAKSYGYTF. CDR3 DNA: TGTGCCAGCAGCTCGGGTCAGGGGGCTAAAAGCTATGGCTACACCTTC.

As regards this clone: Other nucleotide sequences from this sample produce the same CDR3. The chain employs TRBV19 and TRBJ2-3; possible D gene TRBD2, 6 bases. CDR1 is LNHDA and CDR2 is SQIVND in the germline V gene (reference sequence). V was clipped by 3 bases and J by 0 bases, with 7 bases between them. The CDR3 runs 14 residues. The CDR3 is CASSISGSTDTQYF. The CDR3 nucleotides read TGTGCCAGTAGTATCAGCGGGAGCACAGATACGCAGTATTTT.